This is a list of T cell receptor beta chains from one sample in a study of early T cells in non-severe SARS-CoV-2 infection. TCRdb used MiXCR to reprocess the 5' RACE reads, holding one entry per CDR3 protein. The sample has roughly 69,000 distinct CDR3 sequences; almost 9% are singletons. The specimen was whole blood, collected at baseline. These receptors were collected from an adult who was a healthcare worker with PCR-confirmed SARS-CoV-2 infection or an uninfected control (not recorded which). Each CDR3 is given with its conserved first and last residue. D genes are given only for firm matches. For some rows the clone size is stated as once, few or many, or as a class when expanded; others skip it.

>-|TRBJ2-7|TRBV12-3/TRBV12-4|TRBD2
TGTGCCAGCAGTTTAGAGCGGGAGGGCTACGAGCAGTACTTC
CASSLEREGYEQYF
>many|TRBJ2-5|TRBV27|-
TGTGCCAGCAGAGGCGGCGGAGTCCTAGAGACCCAGTACTTC
CASRGGGVLETQYF
>many|TRBJ1-2|TRBV29-1|-
TGCAGCGTTGAAGGGGAGGGGATGAGCTACACCTTC
CSVEGEGMSYTF
>few|TRBJ1-1|TRBV3-1|-
TGTGCCAGCAGTCTATCAAGGACAGCGAACACTGAAGCTTTCTTT
CASSLSRTANTEAFF
>many|TRBJ2-3|TRBV29-1|-
TGCAGCGTTGAAGTATCAGCAGATACGCAGTATTTT
CSVEVSADTQYF
>few|TRBJ2-7|TRBV14|-
TGTGCCAGCAGCTCCCAAATAGGGAACGCCTACGAGCAGTACTTC
CASSSQIGNAYEQYF
>many|TRBJ1-5|TRBV5-4|TRBD1
TGTGCCAGCATCCTACCCACGCAGGGGGCCGCCAATCAGCCCCAGCATTTT
CASILPTQGAANQPQHF
>few|TRBJ2-7|TRBV7-2|-
TGTGCCAGCAGCTCGACTCTTTCCCATACCTACGAGCAGTACTTC
CASSSTLSHTYEQYF
>-|TRBJ2-7|TRBV20-1|-
TGCAGTGCCGAGGGGGGGCAGGCCTACGAGCAGTACTTC
CSAEGGQAYEQYF
>few|TRBJ2-5|TRBV5-1|-
TGCGCCAGCAACCTTAACCGGGGCGCAGAGACCCAGTACTTC
CASNLNRGAETQYF
>many|TRBJ2-1|TRBV3-1|TRBD2
TGTGCCAGCAGCCAAGTGAGACTAGCGGACTACAATGAGCAGTTCTTC
CASSQVRLADYNEQFF
>-|TRBJ2-3|TRBV5-5|TRBD2
TGTGCCAGCAGCTTGGGAGCGGGAGTTATCACAGATACGCAGTATTTT
CASSLGAGVITDTQYF
>-|TRBJ2-2|TRBV6-6|-
TGTGCCAGCACCAACCAGGGGGGTAACACCGGGGAGCTGTTTTTT
CASTNQGGNTGELFF
>-|TRBJ2-3|TRBV10-3|TRBD2
TGTGCCATTAGCGGGAGGGCCACAGATACGCAGTATTTT
CAISGRATDTQYF
>many|TRBJ2-1|TRBV11-2|-
TGTGCCAGCAGCCATTCCAGGAATGAGCAGTTCTTC
CASSHSRNEQFF
>-|TRBJ2-5|TRBV7-9|-
TGTGCCAGCAGCTTCGGCGACACTCAAGAGACCCAGTACTTC
CASSFGDTQETQYF
>-|TRBJ2-2|TRBV10-3|-
TGTGCCATCAGTGAGGCGACGGTCGCGAACACCGGGGAGCTGTTTTTT
CAISEATVANTGELFF
>few|TRBJ2-6|TRBV4-1|TRBD1
TGCGCCAGCAGCCAGGACGGACAGGGGACTGGGGCCAACGTCCTGACTTTC
CASSQDGQGTGANVLTF
>-|TRBJ2-2|TRBV12-3/TRBV12-4|TRBD1
TGTGCCAGCAGATGGGACAGGGATACCGGGGAGCTGTTTTTT
CASRWDRDTGELFF
>-|TRBJ2-7|TRBV5-5|TRBD2
TGTGCCAGCAGCCATCGTGGTAGCGGGAAATTCTACGAGCAGTACTTC
CASSHRGSGKFYEQYF
>-|TRBJ2-1|TRBV7-9|TRBD2
TGTGCCAGCAGCTTAGCGGGAGGGCCGGGTTTTGAGGAGCAGTTCTTC
CASSLAGGPGFEEQFF
>-|TRBJ2-3|TRBV5-4|-
TGTGCCAGCAGCTTGGGCAGGTCCAGCACAGATACGCAGTATTTT
CASSLGRSSTDTQYF
>many|TRBJ2-1|TRBV10-3|TRBD1
TGTGCCGCCAACCCCGGGACAGAAAATGAGCAGTTCTTC
CAANPGTENEQFF
>-|TRBJ2-3|TRBV9|-
TGTGCCAGCGAGGGAAACACAGATACGCAGTATTTT
CASEGNTDTQYF
>-|TRBJ2-3|TRBV7-3|TRBD1
TGTGCCAGCAGCTTATCCGGGACAGCAGATACGCAGTATTTT
CASSLSGTADTQYF
>many|TRBJ1-5|TRBV10-3|-
TGTGCCATCAGTGAGTATGTAGGAGGACTGAGCAATCAGCCCCAGCATTTT
CAISEYVGGLSNQPQHF
>many|TRBJ2-7|TRBV7-2|-
TGTGCCAGCAGCTGGGGGGACAGATACGAGCAGTACTTC
CASSWGDRYEQYF
>-|TRBJ2-7|TRBV18|TRBD2
TGTGCCAGCTCACCGGGACTAGCGATACGCTACGAGCAGTACTTC
CASSPGLAIRYEQYF
>many|TRBJ2-2|TRBV30|TRBD2
TGTGCCTGGAGTCCCTACGACGGGGATTTACTAGCGGGAGTAGGGGAGCTGTTTTTT
CAWSPYDGDLLAGVGELFF
>few|TRBJ2-4|TRBV6-1|-
TGTGCCAGCAGTGAAGGGCCGTCTCAGTCCAAAAACATTCAGTACTTC
CASSEGPSQSKNIQYF
>-|TRBJ1-2|TRBV12-3/TRBV12-4|TRBD1
TGTGCCAGCAGCCGACAGGGCCGATGGTATGGCTACACCTTC
CASSRQGRWYGYTF
>many|TRBJ2-7|TRBV7-3|-
TGTGCCAGCAGCTTAGCGGGCAAAGACTACGAGCAGTACTTC
CASSLAGKDYEQYF
>many|TRBJ2-3|TRBV10-3|-
TGTGCCATCAGTGAGTCAGGGCACAGAAACACAGATACGCAGTATTTT
CAISESGHRNTDTQYF
>many|TRBJ1-3|TRBV9|-
TGTGCCAGCAGCGTAGAGTCGACGTATACCTCTGGAAACACCATATATTTT
CASSVESTYTSGNTIYF
>-|TRBJ1-6|TRBV27|-
TGTGCCAGCAGTTTATCGGCTCAGTCTAATTCACCCCTCCACTTT
CASSLSAQSNSPLHF
>many|TRBJ2-7|TRBV12-3/TRBV12-4|-
TGTGCCAGCAGTTTCAACAATTTCTACGAGCAGTACTTC
CASSFNNFYEQYF
>few|TRBJ2-2|TRBV20-1|-
TGCAGTGCTAAGGGGGGACGGGAGCGGACCGGGGAGCTGTTTTTT
CSAKGGRERTGELFF
>many|TRBJ2-1|TRBV19|TRBD2
TGTGCCAGTAGTATTCAGCGGGACTCCTACAATGAGCAGTTCTTC
CASSIQRDSYNEQFF
>-|TRBJ2-7|TRBV3-1|TRBD2
TGTGCCAGCAGCTCCGGCGGCGGGAGTCCCTACGAGCAGTACTTC
CASSSGGGSPYEQYF
>many|TRBJ2-1|TRBV29-1|-
TGCAGCGTTGAAGATCTGGCAGGGCGGCGACAATGGACGAATGAGCAGTTCTTC
CSVEDLAGRRQWTNEQFF
>-|TRBJ2-2|TRBV5-4|TRBD1
TGTGCCAGCAGCCCTAAAAGACAGGGCTACACCGGGGAGCTGTTTTTT
CASSPKRQGYTGELFF
>-|TRBJ2-7|TRBV6-6|-
TGTGCCAGCACCGGGGCTTCCTACGAGCAGTACTTC
CASTGASYEQYF
>-|TRBJ1-3|TRBV20-1|-
TGCAGTGCTAGAGATCTCACGGGGAGCTCTGGAAACACCATATATTTT
CSARDLTGSSGNTIYF
>-|TRBJ2-3|TRBV20-1|TRBD2
TGCAGTGCGGGCGGGAGGGCCCGAGATACGCAGTATTTT
CSAGGRARDTQYF
>many|TRBJ2-3|TRBV20-1|-
TGCAGTGCCCCCGGACTCGGGGGCAGCACAGATACGCAGTATTTT
CSAPGLGGSTDTQYF
>-|TRBJ2-1|TRBV11-3|-
TGTGCCAGCAGCTTAGATCGGACTTTCAATGAGCAGTTCTTC
CASSLDRTFNEQFF
>many|TRBJ2-2|TRBV7-2|-
TGTGCCAGCAGCTCTCGGGTCCTGAGTACCGGGGAGCTGTTTTTT
CASSSRVLSTGELFF
>many|TRBJ2-5|TRBV6-5|-
TGTGCCAGCAGCCGGTACCAAGAGACCCAGTACTTC
CASSRYQETQYF
>-|TRBJ2-3|TRBV20-1|-
TGCAGTGGAGTTAGCCAAGCGGCAGATACGCAGTATTTT
CSGVSQAADTQYF
>few|TRBJ2-1|TRBV29-1|TRBD2
TGCAGCGTTGCCGAGGTTGGACTAGCCTCTTGGAGGCAGTTCTTC
CSVAEVGLASWRQFF
>-|TRBJ2-2|TRBV29-1|TRBD2
TGCAGCGTGACTAGCGGGAGGGAGACCACCGGGGAGCTGTTTTTT
CSVTSGRETTGELFF
>-|TRBJ1-2|TRBV5-6|-
TGTGCCAGCAGCGTTGGCTCCGTGGCTAGGACGGCCGACACCTTC
CASSVGSVARTADTF
>many|TRBJ2-1|TRBV20-1|-
TGCAGTGCCGGCTTCCTGACTGGGAGGTACTACAATGAGCAGTTCTTC
CSAGFLTGRYYNEQFF
>few|TRBJ2-2|TRBV7-3|-
TGTGCCAGCAGCTTCCCCCCGCAGGGAAGGGGCGGGGAGCTGTTTTTT
CASSFPPQGRGGELFF
>many|TRBJ2-2|TRBV6-6|-
TGTGCCAGCAGTTACAGGAAGGGTACGAACACCGGGGAGCTGTTTTTT
CASSYRKGTNTGELFF
>few|TRBJ2-7|TRBV4-3|TRBD2
TGCGCCAGCAGCCAAGAGAGAGCTAGCGGCTACGAGCAGTACTTC
CASSQERASGYEQYF
>many|TRBJ1-3|TRBV7-3|-
TGTGCCAGCAGCACGGGCCCTGGGCCTGGAAACACCATATATTTT
CASSTGPGPGNTIYF